This T cell receptor (beta chain) was profiled in a study of cytomegalovirus exposure and HLA in healthy donors. Study-wide findings and caveats: TRBV6-2, TRBV6-3 and some other V segments were unresolvable in 87-base-pair reads. Relative to the approximately 700-donor mean, N-insertions were reportedly fewer in an Asian-associated ancestry cluster in a later analysis.

Primers: 60 Vbeta forward and 13 Jbeta reverse. Sequencing used immunoSEQ multiplex PCR; TCRdb keeps in-frame clones, though not all of them. In total, the table holds 190,000 or so clones. The V end lost 7 bases, the J end lost 2 bases, and 15 bases lay between the germline ends. Per the germline V gene, CDR1 is SNHLY and CDR2 is FYNNEI. CDR3 length: 14 amino acids. For this clone: Its antigen is as yet unknown.

V and J are TRBV2 and TRBJ2-7; possibly TRBD1 for D (5 bases). Sequences were obtained from PBMCs. The TCR was taken from a boy between 10 and 17 years old in good health and CMV-seronegative. The CDR3 reads CASIQDAGTYEQYF. CDR3 in DNA: TGTGCCAGCATCCAGGATGCAGGGACCTACGAGCAGTACTTC. Complete variable domain (other parts from reference TRBV2 and TRBJ2-7): EPEVTQTPSHQVTQMGQEVILRCVPISNHLYFYWYRQILGQKVEFLVSFYNNEISEKSEIFDDQFSVERPDGSNFTLKIRSTKLEDSAMYFCASIQDAGTYEQYFGPGTRLTVT.